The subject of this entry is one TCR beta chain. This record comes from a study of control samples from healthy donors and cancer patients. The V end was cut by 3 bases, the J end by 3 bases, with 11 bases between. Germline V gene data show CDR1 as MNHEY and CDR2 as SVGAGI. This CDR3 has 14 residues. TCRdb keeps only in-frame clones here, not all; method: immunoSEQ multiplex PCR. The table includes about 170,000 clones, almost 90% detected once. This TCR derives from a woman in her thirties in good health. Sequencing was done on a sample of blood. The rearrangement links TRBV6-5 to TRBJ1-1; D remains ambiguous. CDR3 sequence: CASSYWPSHTEAFF. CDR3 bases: TGTGCCAGCAGTTATTGGCCCTCTCACACTGAAGCTTTCTTT.